The clone carrying this TCR beta chain was counted ten times or more. Its antigen is still unknown. Each CDR3 protein is one row after TCRdb ran MiXCR on the 5' RACE reads. The sample includes 750,000 to 950,000 distinct CDR3 sequences, 9% to 15% seen only once; the top ten take roughly 1.5%. The data originate from a study of identical twins. Study-level points and caveats: Researchers reported excess low generation probability among twin-shared out-of-frame alpha sequences. Abundant beta clonotypes from cord blood bore fewer insertions; memory repertoires lacked this pattern.

CDR3 size: 15 residues. CDR1 and CDR2 (germline): SNHLY, FYNNEI. The germline V and J ends were trimmed by 5 bases and 1 base, with 12 bases remaining between them. This same sample was also taken into another study, of yellow fever vaccine responses in identical twins.

This receptor was identified in a young woman in good health. This rearrangement joins TRBV2 to TRBJ2-1; D is undetermined. Material for sequencing was PBMCs. DNA of the CDR3: TGTGCCAGCAGTCCGAATCTTGGGTCCTACAATGAGCAGTTCTTC. Amino acid sequence: CASSPNLGSYNEQFF.